The TCR beta chain described here comes from a study of blood T cell repertoires in COVID-19. The germline V gene has CDR1 PRHDT and CDR2 FYEKMQ (reference sequence). CDR3 length equals 14 residues. The V end was cut by 3 bases, the J end by 1 base, with 9 bases between. Profiling relied on immunoSEQ multiplex PCR, and the TCRdb table lists in-frame clones only, not all of them. The table includes around 500,000 clones, approximately 85% detected once. This TCR was sampled from a human donor in a cohort sampled during active COVID-19. Sequenced material: peripheral blood. V gene TRBV13 combines with J gene TRBJ2-5; D is unclear. The CDR3 sequence: CASSFGGAQETQYF. In DNA, the CDR3 is TGTGCCAGCAGCTTCGGCGGCGCCCAAGAGACCCAGTACTTC.